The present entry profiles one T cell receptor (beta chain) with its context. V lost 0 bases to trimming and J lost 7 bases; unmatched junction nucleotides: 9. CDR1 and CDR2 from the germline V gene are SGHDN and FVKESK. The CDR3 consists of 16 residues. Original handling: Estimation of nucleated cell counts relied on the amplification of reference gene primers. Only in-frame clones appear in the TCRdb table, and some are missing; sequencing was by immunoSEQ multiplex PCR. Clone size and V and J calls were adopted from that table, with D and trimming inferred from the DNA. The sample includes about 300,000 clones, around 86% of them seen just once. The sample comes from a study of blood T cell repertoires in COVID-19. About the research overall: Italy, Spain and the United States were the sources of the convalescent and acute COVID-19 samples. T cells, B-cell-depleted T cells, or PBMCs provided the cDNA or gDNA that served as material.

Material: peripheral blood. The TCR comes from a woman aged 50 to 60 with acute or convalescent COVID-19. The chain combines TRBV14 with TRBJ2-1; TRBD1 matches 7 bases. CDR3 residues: CASSQDLTQGWNEQFF. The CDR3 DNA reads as TGTGCCAGCAGCCAAGATCTAACACAGGGGTGGAATGAGCAGTTCTTC.